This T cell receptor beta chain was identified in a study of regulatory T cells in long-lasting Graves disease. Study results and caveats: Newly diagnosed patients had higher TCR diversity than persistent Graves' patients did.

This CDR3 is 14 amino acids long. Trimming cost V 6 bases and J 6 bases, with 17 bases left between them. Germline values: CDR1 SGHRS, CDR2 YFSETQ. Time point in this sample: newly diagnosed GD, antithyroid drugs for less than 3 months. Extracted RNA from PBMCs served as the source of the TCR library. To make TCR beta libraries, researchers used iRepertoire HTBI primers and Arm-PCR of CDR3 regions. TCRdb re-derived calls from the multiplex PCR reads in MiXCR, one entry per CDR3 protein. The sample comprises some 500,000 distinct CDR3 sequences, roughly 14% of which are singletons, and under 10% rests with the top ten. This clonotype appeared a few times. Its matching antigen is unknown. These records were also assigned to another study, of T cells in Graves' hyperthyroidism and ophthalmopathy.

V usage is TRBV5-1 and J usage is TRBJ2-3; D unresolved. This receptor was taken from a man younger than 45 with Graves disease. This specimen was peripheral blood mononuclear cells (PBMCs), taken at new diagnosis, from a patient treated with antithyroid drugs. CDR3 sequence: CASNPVSTPDTQYF. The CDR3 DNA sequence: TGCGCCAGCAACCCCGTGAGTACCCCCGATACGCAGTATTTT.